This TCR beta chain was identified during a study of blood T cell repertoires in COVID-19. Study information: Symptom resolution, clearance, or two negative PCRs marked the recovered donors of Cohort 3. The analysed material was cDNA or gDNA that came from T cells, B-cell-depleted T cells, or PBMCs.

The V gene lost 3 bases and the J gene lost 1 base, with 13 bases spanning the gap. Germline V lookup: CDR1 SGHAT, CDR2 FQNNGV. The CDR3 is 16 amino acids. Participant-reported clinical history was the basis for cohort assignment. As originally analysed: Researchers report that nucleated cell counts were estimated from reference gene primer amplification. This table comes from immunoSEQ multiplex PCR, and its TCRdb copy is limited to in-frame clones, with some not included. The D gene and trimming were derived from the DNA, and the V and J assignments and clone size from that table. The table includes approximately 170,000 clones, roughly 85% detected once.

This chain joins TRBV11-2 and TRBJ1-5; tentatively, D is TRBD1 (6 bases). Sequencing was performed on PBMCs or T cells enriched from blood (not recorded which). The sequence came from a woman in her 70s in a cohort exposed to, infected with or recovered from COVID-19 (not recorded which). This CDR3 is CASSLGAGGSNQPQHF. Written as DNA, the CDR3 is TGTGCCAGCAGCTTGGGGGCCGGGGGGAGCAATCAGCCCCAGCATTTT.